The rows below give T cell receptor beta chains drawn from one sample of a study of shared clonotypes between healthy human individuals. Libraries were prepared by immunoSEQ multiplex PCR; TCRdb keeps only in-frame clonotypes and omits some of them. The profile shows around 2.1 million clones, more than 85% of them singletons. Input material: naive CD8+ T cells from PBMCs. The receptors derive from a man between 18 and 35 years old in good health. Some clones in this sample may be carry-over from other donors' samples. CDR3s include the opening cysteine and the closing phenylalanine or tryptophan. Clone size is not always given. Where it is, it says once, few, many or a class for expanded clones.

J | size | V | CDR3
TRBJ1-1 | NA | TRBV4-3 | CASSPLGSAGKEAFF
TRBJ2-2 | NA | TRBV29-1 | CSAGDRVYTGELFF
TRBJ2-7 | NA | TRBV28 | CASSRLTSGRGGSYEQYF
TRBJ2-7 | NA | TRBV6-6 | CASSSVSGVYPYEQYF
TRBJ2-3 | NA | TRBV7-6 | CASSSLTSGRPSTDTQYF
TRBJ1-2 | few | TRBV9 | CASSVDRRPGCTF
TRBJ2-1 | NA | TRBV5-4 | CASSLYYEQFF
TRBJ1-1 | NA | TRBV5-1 | CASSLPGQGAGTEAFF
TRBJ2-1 | NA | TRBV4-1 | CASSPLEGTNEQFF
TRBJ1-2 | NA | TRBV6-1 | CASSEGPFYGYTF
TRBJ2-5 | NA | TRBV27 | CASSLVTRETQYF
TRBJ2-7 | NA | TRBV5-4 | CASAERETSYEQYF
TRBJ2-1 | NA | TRBV28 | CASSIGVGNEQFF
TRBJ1-1 | NA | TRBV6-5 | CASSLTEYTEAFF
TRBJ2-4 | few | TRBV13 | CASSSVGGMIDIQYF
TRBJ2-5 | NA | TRBV6-6 | CASSYLAGASQETQYF
TRBJ2-3 | NA | TRBV4-3 | CASSRGGAFDTQYF
TRBJ1-1 | NA | TRBV28 | CASSLPPKRFYTEAFF
TRBJ2-2 | NA | TRBV5-6 | CASSSGQGGIFTGELFF
TRBJ2-7 | NA | TRBV7-9 | CASSLRTSGSRDEQYF
TRBJ1-1 | once | TRBV9 | CASSVDGQNTEAFF
TRBJ2-3 | NA | TRBV11-2 | CASSVPGTSGRARTDTQYF
TRBJ2-2 | once | TRBV7-6 | CASSLLGLDLNTGELFF
TRBJ2-2 | NA | TRBV13 | CASSDHRGGTGELFF
TRBJ2-3 | NA | TRBV7-6 | CASSPRLAGDITDTQYF
TRBJ1-5 | NA | TRBV28 | CASTLRARVNQPQHF
TRBJ2-7 | NA | TRBV29-1 | CSVEDPARTRGEQYF
TRBJ2-5 | NA | TRBV9 | CASSVGALANGETQYF
TRBJ1-1 | NA | TRBV10-3 | CAIRENTEAFF
TRBJ2-1 | NA | TRBV9 | CASSDSNEQFF
TRBJ2-5 | NA | TRBV7-8 | CASSTRLAGGLYQETQYF
TRBJ2-1 | NA | TRBV5-6 | CASSSGLRGYNEQFF
TRBJ1-5 | NA | TRBV7-3 | CASSLLVRWRGHQCQPQHF
TRBJ1-1 | NA | TRBV7-9 | CASSGQGAFGDTEAFF
TRBJ2-3 | NA | TRBV7-2 | CASSLPPTGHTDTQYF